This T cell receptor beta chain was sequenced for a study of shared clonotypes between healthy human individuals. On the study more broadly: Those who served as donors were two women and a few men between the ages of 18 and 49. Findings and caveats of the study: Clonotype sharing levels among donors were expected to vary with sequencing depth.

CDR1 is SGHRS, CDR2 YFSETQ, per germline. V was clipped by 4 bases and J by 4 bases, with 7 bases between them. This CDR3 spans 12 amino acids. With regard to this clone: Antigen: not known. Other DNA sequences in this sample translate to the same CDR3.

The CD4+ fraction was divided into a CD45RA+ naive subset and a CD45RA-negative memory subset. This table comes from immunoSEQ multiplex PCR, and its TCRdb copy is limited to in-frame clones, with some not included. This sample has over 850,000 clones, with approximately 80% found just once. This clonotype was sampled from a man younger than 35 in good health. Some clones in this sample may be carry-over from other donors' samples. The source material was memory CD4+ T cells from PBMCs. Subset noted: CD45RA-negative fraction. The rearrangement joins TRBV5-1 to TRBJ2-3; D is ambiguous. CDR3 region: CASSPGADTQYF. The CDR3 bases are TGCGCCAGCAGCCCCGGAGCAGATACGCAGTATTTT.